This T cell receptor beta chain was captured by sequencing in a study of blood T cell repertoires in COVID-19. Study overall: The analysed material was cDNA or gDNA that came from T cells, B-cell-depleted T cells, or PBMCs.

In the original workflow: Amplification from reference gene primers served as the basis for estimated nucleated cell counts. Sequencing used immunoSEQ multiplex PCR; TCRdb keeps in-frame clones, though not all of them. V and J calls and clone size are copied from that table; D and trimming were computed from the DNA. The table includes about 200,000 clones, roughly 90% detected once. Looked up from germline, CDR1 is LNHDA and CDR2 is SQIVND (reference sequence). The V and J ends lost 8 bases and 6 bases respectively, with 5 bases between them. The CDR3 contains 10 residues. The receptor's source is a woman aged 18-29 years who had recovered from COVID-19. Sequenced material: PBMCs or T cells enriched from blood (not recorded which). This chain uses TRBV19 with TRBJ1-5; D is unresolved. For the CDR3, the DNA is TGTGCCAGTGGAGGTCAGCCCCAGCATTTT. The encoded protein is CASGGQPQHF.